What follows are 27 T cell receptor beta chains derived from one specimen sequenced in a study of blood T cell repertoires in COVID-19. Only in-frame clones appear in the TCRdb table, and some are missing; sequencing was by immunoSEQ multiplex PCR. In the table there are 35,000 to 55,000 clones, 80% to 90% of which are singletons. The sample comprised peripheral blood. The receptors here all came from a man between 70 and 80 years old with active COVID-19.

The chain uses TRBV20-1 and TRBJ1-6; D perhaps matches TRBD1 (5 bases). CDR3 length: 14 residues. V lost 3 bases and J lost 5, with 11 bases in between. The germline gives CDR1 DFQATT, CDR2 SNEGSKA (reference sequence). CDR3 amino acids: CSASGIRDNSPLHF. In DNA form, the CDR3 reads TGCAGTGCTAGTGGGATCAGGGATAATTCACCCCTCCACTTT.

The chain is built from TRBV5-4 and TRBJ2-2; D might be TRBD1 (5 bases). Germline V gene lookup returns CDR1 SGHNT and CDR2 YYREEE (reference sequence). The germline V and J ends were trimmed by 4 bases and 6 bases, with 13 bases remaining between them. CDR3 length equals 14 residues. CDR3: CASSGAVYPGELFF. CDR3 nucleotide sequence: TGTGCCAGCAGCGGGGCGGTGTACCCCGGGGAGCTGTTTTTT. The whole variable domain, filled in from reference TRBV5-4 and TRBJ2-2, reads ETGVTQSPTHLIKTRGQQVTLRCSSQSGHNTVSWYQQALGQGPQFIFQYYREEENGRGNFPPRFSGLQFPNYSSELNVNALELDDSALYLCASSGAVYPGELFFGEGSRLTVL.

The V and J genes are TRBV6-5 and TRBJ2-7, with 10 bases fitting TRBD1. The CDR3 loop spans 14 amino acids. Germline trimming cut 5 bases from V and 7 bases from J; bases unmatched to any gene: 8. Germline CDR1 MNHEY, CDR2 SVGAGI. CDR3 sequence reads: CASSPPGQGKEQYF. CDR3 DNA: TGTGCCAGCAGTCCCCCGGGACAGGGGAAAGAGCAGTACTTC.

V and J are TRBV5-1 and TRBJ1-3, with D perhaps matching TRBD1 (6 bases). CDR3 length: 16 residues. Germline V gives CDR1 SGHRS, CDR2 YFSETQ. Trimming removed 4 bases from V and 4 bases from J, with 18 bases in between. CDR3 loop: CASSPMPGDNGNTIYF. For the CDR3, the DNA is TGCGCCAGCAGCCCCATGCCTGGGGACAACGGAAACACCATATATTTT.

V gene TRBV9 combines with J gene TRBJ2-1; a weak D match, TRBD1 (5 bases). Per the germline V gene, CDR1 is SGDLS and CDR2 is YYNGEE. Trimming removed 0 bases at V and 8 bases at J, with 18 bases between. There are 16 residues in the CDR3. The CDR3: CASSVVGASGKDEQFF. CDR3 DNA sequence: TGTGCCAGCAGCGTAGTAGGCGCCTCAGGGAAAGATGAGCAGTTCTTC.

The chain has TRBV4-3 and TRBJ2-5; D is possibly TRBD2 (5 bases). Germline V gene lookup returns CDR1 LGHNA and CDR2 YSLEER. The CDR3 runs 15 residues. Between the trimmed V and J ends, which lost 0 bases and 4 bases, there was a span of 12 bases. In DNA form, the CDR3 reads TGCGCCAGCAGCCAAGAACCTAGCTATTCAGAGACCCAGTACTTC. This translates into CASSQEPSYSETQYF.

This clone was seen once. J is TRBJ1-2 and V is TRBV4-3; 7 bases agree with TRBD1. This CDR3 has 13 residues. Germline V lookup: CDR1 LGHNA, CDR2 YSLEER. With 0 bases clipped from V and 5 bases from J, the junction kept 0 bases outside the gene matches. The CDR3 sequence is CASSQEQGYGYTF. The CDR3, as DNA: TGCGCCAGCAGCCAAGAACAGGGGTATGGCTACACCTTC.

This clone appeared a single time. V is TRBV3-1 (or the pseudogene TRBV3-2) and J is TRBJ2-5; 10 nucleotides line up with TRBD2. Germline values: CDR1 LGHDT, CDR2 YNNKEL (reference sequence). Trimming took 4 bases from V and 5 from J; bases not matched to a gene: 13. This CDR3 is 17 amino acids long. The CDR3, as DNA: TGTGCCAGCAGCCTCAGGGTAAGCGGGGGGGCCCAGGAGACCCAGTACTTC. As protein: CASSLRVSGGAQETQYF.

The chain joins TRBV2 to TRBJ2-2; 11 bases are shared with TRBD1. The V gene's germline CDR1 is SNHLY and CDR2 FYNNEI. Trimming cost V 10 bases and J 8 bases; bases outside gene matches: 9. CDR3 size: 14 residues. DNA of the CDR3: TGTGCCACCGCTTGGACAGGGGGCGAGGGGGAGCTGTTTTTT. Protein product: CATAWTGGEGELFF.

This clone has only one observation. The rearrangement uses TRBV29-1 and TRBJ1-2, with 12 bases aligning to TRBD1. The V gene end was trimmed by 7 bases and the J gene end by 11 bases; junction bases not matched to a gene: 11. Per the germline V gene, CDR1 is SQVTM and CDR2 is ANQGSEA. The CDR3 length is 13 residues. This chain's CDR3 is CSDSGTGGGRYTF. In DNA form, the CDR3 reads TGCAGCGACTCCGGGACAGGGGGCGGTCGTTACACCTTC.

V gene TRBV4-3 combines with J gene TRBJ1-2; TRBD1 agrees at 8 bases. The CDR3 is made up of 13 amino acids. After removal of 2 bases from V and 10 bases from J, the junction contained 6 bases not matched to a gene. CDR1 and CDR2 (germline): LGHNA, YSLEER. CDR3 bases: TGCGCCAGCAGCCAAATACAGGGGGGAATCTACACCTTC. Translation gives CASSQIQGGIYTF.

This chain links TRBV6-5 with TRBJ2-2; 9 positions agree with TRBD2. The germline CDR1 and CDR2 sequences are MNHEY and SVGAGI. The CDR3 extends over 16 amino acids. Unmatched junction bases numbered 7, after V lost 4 bases and J lost 4 bases. In DNA form, the CDR3 reads TGTGCCAGCAGTTTCCTTCAGCGGGGGGCCACCGGGGAGCTGTTTTTT. It is translated as CASSFLQRGATGELFF.

The rearrangement joins TRBV4-3 to TRBJ1-4; D gene uncertain. V lost 3 bases and J lost 1, with 3 bases in between. The CDR3 is 13 residues long. Germline CDR1 LGHNA, CDR2 YSLEER. CDR3 DNA: TGCGCCAGCAGCCAGAGAACTAATGAAAAACTGTTTTTT. Translating gives CASSQRTNEKLFF.

This rearrangement joins TRBV6-2 or TRBV6-3 to TRBJ1-2; weak D call: TRBD1 (6 bases). Germline V gene lookup returns CDR1 MNHEY and CDR2 SVGEGT. The CDR3 runs to 15 residues. V shed 2 bases and J shed 5 bases, with 15 bases lying between them. CDR3 bases: TGTGCCAGCAGTTACGATCCCAGGGGACTATATGGCTACACCTTC. Translated, it gives CASSYDPRGLYGYTF.

This clone was picked up one time. The J gene is TRBJ1-2, the V gene TRBV7-2, with D hard to call. The CDR3 sequence is 14 residues long. CDR1 and CDR2 from the germline V gene are SGHTA and FQGNSA. V lost 0 bases, J lost 2 bases, and 7 bases lay in between. In nucleotides, the CDR3 is TGTGCCAGCAGCTTAGCGCGGGTCAACTATGGCTACACCTTC. It translates to CASSLARVNYGYTF. Together with reference TRBV7-2 and TRBJ1-2, the CDR3 gives the full variable domain: GAGVSQSPSNKVTEKGKDVELRCDPISGHTALYWYRQSLGQGLEFLIYFQGNSAPDKSGLPSDRFSAERTGGSVSTLTIQRTQQEDSAVYLCASSLARVNYGYTFGSGTRLTVV.

This chain uses TRBV14 with TRBJ1-6; perhaps TRBD1 as D (5 bases). The CDR3 is 16 residues long. Germline assignment: CDR1 SGHDN and CDR2 FVKESK. V was clipped by 4 bases and J by 7 bases, with 17 bases between them. The CDR3 nucleotides are TGTGCCAGCAGCCCCTTCGACAGATCGCTGAATTCACCCCTCCACTTT. Translating it yields CASSPFDRSLNSPLHF.

The J gene is TRBJ1-2, the V gene TRBV5-1; no clear D. Germline V gene lookup returns CDR1 SGHRS and CDR2 YFSETQ. The CDR3 is 13 amino acids. The germline V and J ends were trimmed by 1 base and 1 base, with 5 bases remaining between them. The CDR3 sequence is CASSLTVNYGYTF. CDR3 in DNA: TGCGCCAGCAGCTTGACGGTTAACTATGGCTACACCTTC.

This clone was seen just once. V and J are TRBV7-9 and TRBJ1-6; the match to TRBD1 covers 7 bases. This CDR3 comprises 17 residues. Looked up from germline, CDR1 is SEHNR and CDR2 is FQNEAQ (reference sequence). V lost 5 bases and J lost 4; bases outside the gene matches: 11. CDR3 region: CASSLVTGTDYNSPLHF. The CDR3 nucleotides read TGTGCCAGCAGCCTTGTTACCGGGACAGATTATAATTCACCCCTCCACTTT.

The rearrangement joins TRBV2 to TRBJ1-4, with TRBD1 identical over 7 bases. Germline CDR1 is SNHLY and CDR2 is FYNNEI. The CDR3 runs to 12 residues. Trimming took 6 bases from V and 8 from J; bases not matched to a gene: 3. CDR3 coding DNA: TGTGCCAGCAGGGGACAGACCGAAAAACTGTTTTTT. Residues: CASRGQTEKLFF.

The V call is TRBV5-1, the J call TRBJ1-6, with a tentative D call TRBD1 (6 bases). The length of the CDR3 is 16 residues. Per germline, CDR1 SGHRS and CDR2 YFSETQ. Trimming stripped 0 bases from V and 7 bases from J, with 14 bases between. CDR3 sequence: CASSLGRGSENSPLHF. In nucleotides, the CDR3 is TGCGCCAGCAGCTTGGGTAGGGGGTCGGAAAATTCACCCCTCCACTTT.

DNA for the CDR3: TGCGCCAGAATCCTCACGAGGGGGACAGGGTCTTGGGAGCAGTACTTC. It is translated as CARILTRGTGSWEQYF. The V call is TRBV4-1, the J call TRBJ2-7; 9 positions agree with TRBD1. Germline V lookup: CDR1 MGHRA, CDR2 YSYEKL. The V segment lost 9 bases and the J segment 7 bases; nucleotides outside the gene matches: 19. CDR3 length: 16 residues.

The genes are TRBV3-1 (or the pseudogene TRBV3-2) and TRBJ2-2; 7 nucleotides align to TRBD1. This CDR3 has 16 residues. V gave up 4 bases and J gave up 13 bases; unmatched junction bases: 18. Germline-derived CDR1 and CDR2 are LGHDT and YNNKEL (reference sequence). In nucleotides, the CDR3 is TGTGCCAGCAGCCGGGAAGGGACAGTAGGTGCAAGGGTGCTGTTTTTT. Encoded protein: CASSREGTVGARVLFF.

This chain links TRBV7-2 with TRBJ2-1; TRBD1 matches at 8 bases. Per germline, CDR1 SGHTA and CDR2 FQGNSA. J lost 5 bases, V lost 5 bases, and 14 bases had no gene match. This CDR3 spans 17 amino acids. CDR3 nucleotides: TGTGCCAGCAGCCTCCCCCGGACAGGGTCGGGGAACAATGAGCAGTTCTTC. Its translation is CASSLPRTGSGNNEQFF.

The chain carries TRBV11-3 and TRBJ2-7, with 9 bases aligning to TRBD1. The CDR3 spans 13 residues. In germline, CDR1 is SGHNT, CDR2 YENEEA. V was clipped by 5 bases and J by 6 bases; unmatched bases: 5. Here the CDR3 DNA reads TGTGCCAGCAGCCTGGGACAGGGTGGCGAGCAGTACTTC. As protein: CASSLGQGGEQYF. Full variable domain (missing parts from reference TRBV11-3 and TRBJ2-7): EAGVVQSPRYKIIEKKQPVAFWCNPISGHNTLYWYLQNLGQGPELLIRYENEEAVDDSQLPKDRFSAERLKGVDSTLKIQPAELGDSAVYLCASSLGQGGEQYFGPGTRLTVT.

The genes are TRBV10-3 and TRBJ1-2; 10 nucleotides line up with TRBD1. J was trimmed by 2 bases and V by 5 bases; bases with no gene match: 5. Germline-derived CDR1 and CDR2 are ENHRY and SYGVKD. This CDR3 has 15 amino acids. CDR3 sequence: CAISSDRGPNYGYTF. The CDR3, as DNA: TGTGCCATCAGTTCCGACAGGGGGCCCAACTATGGCTACACCTTC.

The chain recombines TRBV9 with TRBJ2-5; 7 nucleotides match TRBD2. The CDR3 length is 15 residues. Germline-derived CDR1 and CDR2 are SGDLS and YYNGEE. With 3 bases clipped from V and 4 bases from J, the junction kept 9 bases outside the gene matches. The chain's CDR3 is CASSGTPGTIETQYF. In DNA form, the CDR3 reads TGTGCCAGCAGCGGTACCCCAGGGACTATAGAGACCCAGTACTTC.

The chain joins TRBV7-9 to TRBJ2-5; 8 bases match TRBD1. The CDR3 is 16 amino acids. The germline V gene encodes CDR1 SEHNR and CDR2 FQNEAQ (reference sequence). The V segment lost 5 bases and the J segment 5 bases; nucleotides outside the gene matches: 13. CDR3 region: CASSPRVGTGRETQYF. CDR3 coding DNA: TGTGCCAGCAGCCCAAGGGTCGGGACAGGCAGGGAGACCCAGTACTTC.